The next 10 T cell receptor beta chains were all read from a single sample in a study of blood T cell repertoires in COVID-19 (dated by TCRdb to the early 2020s). The method was the immunoSEQ multiplex PCR assay. The clones in this table, taken by TCRdb from immuneACCESS, are in-frame only. Not every clone is retained; where verified, under half of the shortfall comes from an unresolved V gene, and the cause of the rest is unknown. The table for this sample lists roughly 110,000 clones; about 88% of them were counted only once. About 3% of the sample is taken by the ten largest. The sample was peripheral blood. The receptor source for this set is a man aged 35-49 years with acute or convalescent COVID-19.

This clone came up many times. The chain links TRBV7-3 to TRBJ2-3; TRBD1 matches at 8 bases. CDR1 and CDR2 (germline): SGHTA, FQGTGA. Losses at the gene ends were 5 bases for V and 1 base for J; bases not matched to a gene: 2. This CDR3 has 14 residues. CDR3: CASSLGQGTDTQYF. DNA of the CDR3: TGTGCCAGCAGCCTGGGACAGGGCACAGATACGCAGTATTTT. Filled out from reference TRBV7-3 and TRBJ2-3, the complete variable domain reads GAGVSQTPSNKVTEKGKYVELRCDPISGHTALYWYRQSLGQGPEFLIYFQGTGAADDSGLPNDRFFAVRPEGSVSTLKIQRTERGDSAVYLCASSLGQGTDTQYFGPGTRLTVL.

This rearrangement joins TRBV2 to TRBJ2-3, with TRBD2 matching 11 bases. The CDR3 contains 15 residues. Germline V CDR1 and CDR2: SNHLY, FYNNEI. The V and J ends lost 6 bases and 2 bases, in that order; junction bases with no gene match: 4. CDR3 amino acids: CASRPGLADTDTQYF. In nucleotides, the CDR3 is TGTGCCAGCAGACCGGGACTAGCGGACACAGATACGCAGTATTTT. Looking up the rest from reference TRBV2 and TRBJ2-3 gives the full variable domain: EPEVTQTPSHQVTQMGQEVILRCVPISNHLYFYWYRQILGQKVEFLVSFYNNEISEKSEIFDDQFSVERPDGSNFTLKIRSTKLEDSAMYFCASRPGLADTDTQYFGPGTRLTVL.

The J gene is TRBJ2-4, the V gene TRBV13, with D tentatively TRBD1 (5 bases). The V gene lost 5 bases and the J gene lost 0 bases, with 14 bases spanning the gap. Germline V gives CDR1 PRHDT, CDR2 FYEKMQ (reference sequence). The CDR3 is made up of 16 amino acids. CDR3 region: CASSARGALAKNIQYF. The CDR3 DNA is TGTGCCAGCAGCGCCCGTGGGGCGCTAGCCAAAAACATTCAGTACTTC. The full variable domain, in which reference TRBV13 and TRBJ2-4 provide the parts outside the CDR3, is AAGVIQSPRHLIKEKRETATLKCYPIPRHDTVYWYQQGPGQDPQFLISFYEKMQSDKGSIPDRFSAQQFSDYHSELNMSSLELGDSALYFCASSARGALAKNIQYFGAGTRLSVL.

The chain combines TRBV7-2 with TRBJ2-7; maybe TRBD2 (6 bases). The CDR3 extends over 14 amino acids. V lost 5 bases and J lost 0, with 11 bases in between. Germline CDR1 reads SGHTA; CDR2 reads FQGNSA. The CDR3 nucleotides read TGTGCCAGCAGCCGGAGGGGCTCCTCCTACGAGCAGTACTTC. As protein: CASSRRGSSYEQYF.

The chain employs TRBV19 and TRBJ2-2; 8 bases agree with TRBD2. Trimming at V came to 2 bases and at J to 4 bases, leaving 3 bases not matched to a gene. Germline V gene data show CDR1 as LNHDA and CDR2 as SQIVND (reference sequence). The CDR3 is made up of 15 amino acids. CDR3 sequence: CASSITSGATGELFF. The CDR3 bases are TGTGCCAGTAGTATAACTAGCGGCGCCACCGGGGAGCTGTTTTTT.

The chain links TRBV7-2 to TRBJ1-2, with 11 bases fitting TRBD1. The germline gives CDR1 SGHTA, CDR2 FQGNSA. This CDR3 has 15 amino acids. V was pared by 5 bases and J by 4 bases, with 6 bases of the junction left unmatched. CDR3 DNA sequence: TGTGCCAGCAGCCTGTTAGGGACAGGGGGCTATGGCTACACCTTC. Protein product: CASSLLGTGGYGYTF.

V gene TRBV11-2 combines with J gene TRBJ2-7, with 10 bases identical to TRBD1. Germline V gives CDR1 SGHAT, CDR2 FQNNGV. The CDR3 loop spans 14 amino acids. Trimming removed 5 bases from V and 3 bases from J; junction bases left unmatched: 4. The CDR3 nucleotides are TGTGCCAGCAGCAAGGGACAGGGGATCTACGAGCAGTACTTC. Protein sequence: CASSKGQGIYEQYF.

The chain links TRBV24-1 to TRBJ1-2; maybe TRBD1 (5 bases). Germline-derived CDR1 and CDR2 are KGHDR and SFDVKD. V lost 3 bases, J lost 5 bases, and 15 bases lay in between. There are 15 residues in the CDR3. CDR3 sequence reads: CATSDGRLRGYGYTF. The DNA of the CDR3 is TGTGCCACCAGTGATGGGAGACTTCGGGGGTATGGCTACACCTTC.

The chain recombines TRBV7-9 with TRBJ1-1, with no clear D. Trimming took 5 bases from V and 10 from J, leaving 20 bases between them. This CDR3 spans 14 amino acids. Germline lookup yields CDR1 SEHNR and CDR2 FQNEAQ (reference sequence). The CDR3 spells CASSDDIPVNPAFF. The CDR3 DNA follows: TGTGCCAGCAGCGATGACATCCCTGTGAATCCAGCTTTCTTT.

The chain joins TRBV7-9 to TRBJ1-3, with a weak D call TRBD1 (6 bases). V was pared by 3 bases and J by 0 bases, with 12 bases between. CDR1 is SEHNR and CDR2 is FQNEAQ in the germline V gene (reference sequence). The CDR3 is made up of 16 amino acids. CDR3 loop: CASSLGPTGSGNTIYF. CDR3 DNA sequence: TGTGCCAGCAGCTTGGGACCGACAGGCTCTGGAAACACCATATATTTT.